The 20 T cell receptor beta chains given below trace back to one sample, sequenced in a study of CD8+CD57+ T cells in acquired aplastic anemia. The authors sequenced patients whose flow cytometry had shown CD8+CD57+ cell expansion. For CDR3 and TCR beta VDJ profiling, genomic DNA was the template used. TCRdb re-analysed the reads in MiXCR, keeping a single row per CDR3 protein. The sample consists of approximately 250,000 distinct CDR3 sequences, approximately 79% of them appearing once. Sequenced: sorted CD4+, CD8+, or CD8+CD57+ T cells (not recorded which) from PBMCs. These receptor sequences come from a human donor with aplastic anemia.

The chain joins TRBV11-2 to TRBJ1-1, with a tentative D call TRBD1 (5 bases). Between the trimmed V and J ends, which lost 3 bases and 2 bases, there was a span of 10 bases. The CDR3 runs to 14 residues. Germline loops: CDR1 SGHAT, CDR2 FQNNGV. The CDR3 protein is CASSLFTGNTEAFF. CDR3 nucleotides: TGTGCCAGCAGCTTGTTCACAGGAAACACTGAAGCTTTCTTT.

A note on this clonotype: The final CDR3 position lacks the conserved phenylalanine or tryptophan, pointing to a likely read error. The limits of the CDR3 on the DNA are not certain, so only TCRdb's listed CDR3 is given. V and J are TRBV2 and TRBJ1-6; the DNA was not used to check the table's D call, TRBD1. The length of the CDR3 is 16 amino acids, counting both ends. Germline V gives CDR1 SNHLY, CDR2 FYNNEI. This chain's CDR3 is CASSVGGIHDQFFLPG.

This clonotype was counted a single time. This likely comes from a read error, as the CDR3 has no conserved phenylalanine or tryptophan at its end. It is unclear where the CDR3 begins or ends on the DNA, so no DNA is shown, and the CDR3 is as TCRdb lists it. The chain links TRBV7-9 to TRBJ2-3. Including both end residues, the CDR3 is 13 amino acids long. CDR1 and CDR2 (germline): SEHNR, FQNEAQ (reference sequence). The CDR3: CASSHPYSHTLGL.

V gene TRBV5-6 combines with J gene TRBJ1-2, with TRBD1 as a possible D gene (5 bases). The CDR3 is 16 amino acids. V lost 0 bases and J 8 bases, leaving 20 bases between the germline ends. Germline-derived CDR1 and CDR2 are SGHDT and YYEEEE. The CDR3 reads CASSLERDGLVCGYTF. In DNA form, the CDR3 reads TGTGCCAGCAGCTTGGAGAGGGACGGGCTTGTATGCGGCTACACCTTC.

The J gene is TRBJ1-5, the V gene TRBV7-8; 7 bases agree with TRBD1. This CDR3 spans 15 amino acids. The germline V gene has CDR1 SGHVS and CDR2 FQNEAQ. Trimming cost V 3 bases and J 16 bases; bases outside gene matches: 18. CDR3 sequence (DNA): TGTGCCAGCAGCTTTCGTACAGACGGGACAGCGCCTTCCCATTTT. This codes for CASSFRTDGTAPSHF.

The chain's CDR3 is CATSDPRWGFDEQFF. The CDR3 DNA sequence: TGTGCCACCAGTGACCCCCGTTGGGGGTTCGATGAGCAGTTCTTC. The rearrangement joins TRBV24-1 to TRBJ2-1; D may match TRBD1 or TRBD2 (5 bases each). The CDR3 is 15 amino acids. Germline V gene lookup returns CDR1 KGHDR and CDR2 SFDVKD. The V end was cut by 4 bases, the J end by 8 bases, with 17 bases between.

Comment on this clonotype: In this CDR3 the conserved last residue, phenylalanine or tryptophan, is missing, so a read error is likely. The limits of the CDR3 on the DNA are not certain, so only TCRdb's listed CDR3 is given. This chain connects TRBV7-3 to TRBJ2-3; TRBD1 reflects the table's D call only, with no check against the DNA. CDR1 and CDR2 (germline): SGHTA, FQGTGA. The CDR3 sequence runs 12 residues, both termini included. CDR3 sequence reads: CASSLAGGYEAN.

A note on this clonotype: The germline gene is not matched at one end of the junction; a read error may be the cause. The chain carries TRBV7-3 and TRBJ2-6, with 10 bases identical to TRBD2. The germline V gene has CDR1 SGHTA and CDR2 FQGTGA. This CDR3 region has 14 residues. CDR3: CASSFKRSGGVDDF. The CDR3 coding sequence is TGTGCCAGCAGCTTCAAAAGAAGCGGGGGGGTCGATGATTTC.

V usage is TRBV5-5 and J usage is TRBJ2-2, with TRBD2 matching 7 bases. Germline trimming cut 0 bases from V and 4 bases from J; bases unmatched to any gene: 3. CDR1 and CDR2 (germline): SGHKS, YYEKEE (reference sequence). The CDR3 loop spans 15 amino acids. The CDR3 bases are TGTGCCAGCAGCTTGGGACTAGCTGCCACCGGGGAGCTGTTTTTT. Protein: CASSLGLAATGELFF.

V and J are TRBV5-5 and TRBJ2-3; 9 bases fit TRBD1. With 3 bases clipped from V and 6 bases from J, the junction kept 5 bases outside the gene matches. Germline CDR1 and CDR2: SGHKS and YYEKEE (reference sequence). This CDR3 contains 14 residues. The DNA of the CDR3 is TGTGCCAGCAGCTGGGGACAGGGTCCCGATACGCAGTATTTT. The encoded protein is CASSWGQGPDTQYF.

CDR3 amino acids: CASRGTGLGYTF. The CDR3 DNA follows: TGTGCCAGCAGAGGGACAGGGCTAGGCTACACCTTC. The chain has TRBV7-8 and TRBJ1-2; 9 nucleotides line up with TRBD1. J lost 8 bases, V lost 6 bases, and 4 bases had no gene match. Germline assignment: CDR1 SGHVS and CDR2 FQNEAQ. The CDR3 extends over 12 amino acids.

The chain recombines TRBV9 with TRBJ1-1; TRBD1 matches at 8 bases. The V gene's germline CDR1 is SGDLS and CDR2 YYNGEE. The CDR3 is made up of 15 amino acids. V was clipped by 4 bases and J by 7 bases; unmatched bases: 12. CDR3 amino acids: CASSLGLTGEDEAFF. CDR3 nucleotide sequence: TGTGCCAGCAGCTTAGGTCTGACAGGGGAGGATGAAGCTTTCTTT.

This chain links TRBV5-1 with TRBJ2-7; 10 positions match TRBD1. After removal of 0 bases from V and 0 bases from J, the junction contained 3 bases not matched to a gene. Per germline, CDR1 SGHRS and CDR2 YFSETQ. The CDR3 sequence is 16 residues long. CDR3 in DNA: TGCGCCAGCAGCTTGGAAGGGACAGGGGCCTCCTACGAGCAGTACTTC. This translates into CASSLEGTGASYEQYF.

The count of this clonotype is one. J is TRBJ2-7 and V is TRBV9; 9 positions match TRBD2. The V segment lost 2 bases and the J segment 8 bases; nucleotides outside the gene matches: 14. Germline values: CDR1 SGDLS, CDR2 YYNGEE. The CDR3 consists of 16 residues. The CDR3 is CASSVPLAGELEKQYV. The CDR3 coding sequence is TGTGCCAGCAGCGTCCCCTTAGCGGGGGAGCTGGAGAAGCAGTACGTC.

As concerns this clonotype: This likely comes from a read error, as the CDR3 has no conserved phenylalanine or tryptophan at its end. It is unclear where the CDR3 begins or ends on the DNA, so no DNA is shown, and the CDR3 is as TCRdb lists it. The chain links TRBV7-3 to TRBJ2-5; the table's D call, TRBD2, has no DNA check behind it. The germline CDR1 and CDR2 sequences are SGHTA and FQGTGA. Both ends counted, the CDR3 spans 12 residues. The chain's CDR3 is CASPRETNAEEH.

Comment on this clonotype: The junction departs from germline at one end; a sequencing error may be responsible. The chain uses TRBV7-6 and TRBJ2-3; D uncertain. The CDR3 has 14 amino acids. Germline V gives CDR1 SGHVS, CDR2 FNYEAQ. CDR3 nucleotide sequence: TGTGCCAGCAGCTTAGCCCACGGCCCAAAAGAGACCTACTTC. This encodes CASSLAHGPKETYF.

To note about this clonotype: At one end the junction does not follow the germline gene, possibly because of a read error. V and J are TRBV7-8 and TRBJ1-4; D is uncertain. The germline V gene has CDR1 SGHVS and CDR2 FQNEAQ. This CDR3 has 14 residues. CDR3 DNA: TGTGCCAGCAGCTTAGCAGCCAATCCTGAAAGCCTGATTTTT. This translates into CASSLAANPESLIF.

In the case of this clonotype: The junction departs from germline at one end; a sequencing error may be responsible. The chain is built from TRBV7-3 and TRBJ2-2; D gene uncertain. The CDR3 covers 18 residues. Per germline, CDR1 SGHTA and CDR2 FQGTGA. The CDR3 loop reads CASSLARGTDTETGELFF. The CDR3 DNA reads as TGCGCCAGCAGCTTAGCCCGAGGCACCGATACTGAGACCGGGGAGCTGTTTTTT.

The genes are TRBV7-8 and TRBJ2-5, with no clear D. The CDR3 sequence is 14 residues long. The V and J ends lost 1 base and 8 bases respectively, with 14 bases between them. Germline V gene lookup returns CDR1 SGHVS and CDR2 FQNEAQ. The CDR3 reads CASSLGGEHDTQYF. The CDR3 DNA is TGTGCCAGCAGCTTAGGCGGCGAGCACGATACCCAGTACTTC.

V is TRBV5-6 and J is TRBJ1-5; no firm D call. Trimming removed 0 bases at V and 3 bases at J, with 7 bases between. Germline-derived CDR1 and CDR2 are SGHDT and YYEEEE. This CDR3 spans 14 amino acids. Written as DNA, the CDR3 is TGTGCCAGCAGCTTGGTGAGGAACAATCAGCCCCAGCATTTT. Protein: CASSLVRNNQPQHF.